The 24 T cell receptor beta chains below come from one sample, sequenced in a study of blood T cells in healthy people across ages. A second PCR of 7 to 11 cycles used a sample-barcoded 5' primer and a J-beta primer mix. TCRdb itself ran the 5' RACE reads through MiXCR, one entry per CDR3 protein. This table holds about 670,000 distinct CDR3 sequences, roughly 43% found once. Sample: blood. The receptors were sampled from an elderly man in good health.

The CDR3 sequence is CASSLFVSAFYEQYF. CDR3 coding DNA: TGTGCCAGCAGTTTATTTGTATCGGCCTTCTACGAGCAGTACTTC. The gene calls are TRBV27 and TRBJ2-7; no firm D call. The germline V and J ends were trimmed by 1 base and 3 bases, with 13 bases remaining between them. The CDR3 runs 15 residues. Per the germline V gene, CDR1 is MNHEY and CDR2 is SMNVEV (reference sequence).

This clonotype was counted between two and nine times. The gene calls are TRBV28 and TRBJ1-6; 8 bases are a match to TRBD1. With V trimmed by 2 bases and J by 9 bases, 3 bases remained unmatched. This CDR3 spans 14 amino acids. CDR1 and CDR2 (germline): MDHEN, SYDVKM. The CDR3 DNA reads as TGTGCCAGCAGTTTAAGCAGGGGGCGTTCACCCCTCCACTTT. It translates to CASSLSRGRSPLHF.

The V call is TRBV20-1, the J call TRBJ2-1, with TRBD2 matching over 9 bases. The CDR3 extends over 14 amino acids. Trimming took 4 bases from V and 4 from J; bases not matched to a gene: 5. The germline gives CDR1 DFQATT, CDR2 SNEGSKA (reference sequence). The CDR3 loop is CSATSLAGYNEQFF. As DNA, the CDR3 is TGCAGTGCTACGTCCCTAGCGGGGTACAATGAGCAGTTCTTC.

This clonotype showed up just a few times. This chain uses TRBV6-5 with TRBJ2-3; no firm D call. This CDR3 contains 14 residues. From germline, CDR1 is MNHEY and CDR2 SVGAGI. Trimming removed 2 bases at V and 2 bases at J, with 8 bases between. The CDR3 loop is CASSYTRNTDTQYF. The CDR3 DNA sequence: TGTGCCAGCAGTTACACCAGGAACACAGATACGCAGTATTTT.

V gene TRBV4-3 combines with J gene TRBJ1-4; D ambiguous. The CDR3 loop spans 15 amino acids. V was trimmed by 1 base and J by 5 bases, leaving 11 bases between them. From germline, CDR1 is LGHNA and CDR2 YSLEER. In nucleotides, the CDR3 is TGCGCCAGCAGCCAAGGGCACAGACCGAATGAAAAACTGTTTTTT. It is translated as CASSQGHRPNEKLFF.

The chain carries TRBV7-2 and TRBJ2-7, with 7 nucleotides matching TRBD2. The CDR3 totals 14 residues. V shed 2 bases and J 4 bases; nucleotides not matched to a gene: 5. Germline-derived CDR1 and CDR2 are SGHTA and FQGNSA. The CDR3 coding sequence is TGTGCCAGCAGCTTAATCGGCGGGAGATACGAGCAGTACTTC. This sequence encodes CASSLIGGRYEQYF.

The rearrangement uses TRBV23-1 and TRBJ2-4; D is perhaps TRBD2 (6 bases). TRBV23-1 is an ORF, with its function uncertain. The CDR3 covers 14 residues. V shed 7 bases and J shed 7 bases, with 17 bases lying between them. In DNA, the CDR3 is TGCGCCAGCAAGCCTACGGGACTCCTGAACATTCAGTACTTC. Its protein product is CASKPTGLLNIQYF.

V gene TRBV6-2 or TRBV6-3 combines with J gene TRBJ2-7; perhaps TRBD1 as D (6 bases). The CDR3 covers 14 residues. Looked up from germline, CDR1 is MNHEY and CDR2 is SVGEGT. Trimming left V 6 bases short and J 3 bases short, with 15 bases between. The CDR3 DNA follows: TGTGCCAGCAGGAACACGGGACAAAGCTACGAGCAGTACTTC. Translation: CASRNTGQSYEQYF.

The genes are TRBV7-3 and TRBJ2-1; the match to TRBD2 covers 11 bases. Unmatched junction bases numbered 9, after V lost 0 bases and J lost 5 bases. This CDR3 region has 18 residues. The V gene's germline CDR1 is SGHTA and CDR2 FQGTGA. In nucleotides, the CDR3 is TGTGCCAGCAGCTTAACGAGGACAGTACTAGCGGGGGACAATGAGCAGTTCTTC. Protein sequence: CASSLTRTVLAGDNEQFF.

V gene TRBV7-8 combines with J gene TRBJ2-5; tentative D call: TRBD1 (6 bases). The V end lost 5 bases, the J end lost 2 bases, and 15 bases lay between the germline ends. Germline lookup yields CDR1 SGHVS and CDR2 FQNEAQ. This CDR3 comprises 15 residues. The CDR3 DNA reads as TGTGCCAGCAGCCCCCGAGGACAGATACAAGAGACCCAGTACTTC. Translation: CASSPRGQIQETQYF.

This clonotype has only a few counts. This rearrangement joins TRBV11-2 to TRBJ2-3; the D gene is possibly TRBD1 (5 bases). The CDR3 is made up of 16 amino acids. Germline V CDR1 and CDR2: SGHAT, FQNNGV. V was clipped by 3 bases and J by 6 bases, with 19 bases between them. The CDR3 is CASSFTGKRQGDTQYF. The CDR3 nucleotides read TGTGCCAGCAGCTTCACAGGAAAACGGCAAGGGGATACGCAGTATTTT.

The chain employs TRBV28 and TRBJ2-5; 9 bases agree with TRBD2. This CDR3 comprises 16 residues. CDR1 and CDR2 from the germline V gene are MDHEN and SYDVKM. Trimming took 4 bases from V and 2 from J; bases not matched to a gene: 8. CDR3 protein: CASSSFNGLAQETQYF. CDR3 in DNA: TGTGCCAGCAGTTCTTTCAACGGACTAGCGCAAGAGACCCAGTACTTC.

This clonotype was observed a few times. J is TRBJ1-2 and V is TRBV24-1; D might be TRBD1 (6 bases). Trimming took 7 bases from V and 3 from J, leaving 11 bases between them. This CDR3 is built from 13 residues. Germline assignment: CDR1 KGHDR and CDR2 SFDVKD. The DNA for the CDR3 is TGTGCCACCAGCCGGGACACGGACTATGGCTACACCTTC. Its protein is CATSRDTDYGYTF.

There are a few counts of this clonotype. The V gene is TRBV5-1, the J gene TRBJ2-5; D is perhaps TRBD1 (6 bases). Trimming took 4 bases from V and 3 from J, leaving 13 bases between them. This CDR3 spans 14 amino acids. Looked up from germline, CDR1 is SGHRS and CDR2 is YFSETQ. In DNA form, the CDR3 reads TGCGCCAGCAGCCTCCGGGACATAAAAGAGACCCAGTACTTC. It yields the protein CASSLRDIKETQYF.

This clonotype occurred once. The junction departs from the called germline gene at one end, perhaps through a read error. J is TRBJ2-6 and V is TRBV2; perhaps TRBD1 as D (5 bases). The CDR3 covers 16 residues. Germline CDR1 and CDR2: SNHLY and FYNNEI. CDR3 loop: CASSLYRPGGANVQTF. DNA for the CDR3: TGTGCCAGCAGTCTCTACAGGCCTGGTGGGGCCAACGTCCAGACTTTC.

The chain joins TRBV11-3 to TRBJ2-1; no clear D. Germline V gene data show CDR1 as SGHNT and CDR2 as YENEEA. CDR3 size: 11 residues. V was clipped by 5 bases and J by 6 bases, with 5 bases between them. The CDR3 DNA is TGTGCCAGCAGCACCGGCAATGAGCAGTTCTTC. This codes for CASSTGNEQFF. Using reference TRBV11-3 and TRBJ2-1 for the parts outside the CDR3, the full variable domain is EAGVVQSPRYKIIEKKQPVAFWCNPISGHNTLYWYLQNLGQGPELLIRYENEEAVDDSQLPKDRFSAERLKGVDSTLKIQPAELGDSAVYLCASSTGNEQFFGPGTRLTVL.

This clonotype was found a few times. The J gene is TRBJ1-1, the V gene TRBV7-2, with D unresolved. The germline CDR1 and CDR2 sequences are SGHTA and FQGNSA. The CDR3 consists of 13 residues. Trimming cost V 1 base and J 7 bases, with 10 bases left between them. The CDR3 DNA reads TGTGCCAGCAGCTTAGTTGGACGGAGTGAAGCTTTCTTT. It yields the protein CASSLVGRSEAFF.

This clonotype was counted once. The rearrangement joins TRBV20-1 to TRBJ2-3, with 13 bases aligning to TRBD2. Trimming removed 3 bases from V and 0 bases from J; junction bases left unmatched: 3. CDR3 length equals 16 residues. Looked up from germline, CDR1 is DFQATT and CDR2 is SNEGSKA (reference sequence). CDR3 sequence (DNA): TGCAGTGCTAGTAGGGGACTAGCGGGGAGCACAGATACGCAGTATTTT. It is translated as CSASRGLAGSTDTQYF.

This clonotype was counted between two and nine times. J is TRBJ1-2 and V is TRBV21-1. TRBV21-1 is a pseudogene. The CDR3 consists of 15 residues. DNA of the CDR3: TGTGCCAGCAGCACGAAGGGACGGCCCAACTATGGCTACACCTTC. This translates into CASSTKGRPNYGYTF.

This clonotype was seen only a few times. The genes are TRBV2 and TRBJ1-2; no definite D call. CDR1 is SNHLY and CDR2 is FYNNEI in the germline V gene. The CDR3 covers 16 residues. The V end lost 6 bases, the J end lost 0 bases, and 17 bases lay between the germline ends. CDR3 protein: CASSRGRAKTNYGYTF. The CDR3 DNA sequence: TGTGCCAGCAGCCGAGGACGGGCGAAAACTAACTATGGCTACACCTTC.

In regard to this clonotype: This could be a read error, since a much larger clone is one nucleotide away. The chain has TRBV7-3 and TRBJ2-5; 10 nucleotides match TRBD1. Germline V gene lookup returns CDR1 SGHTA and CDR2 FQGTGA. This CDR3 is 14 amino acids long. This CDR3 reads CASSPTGGKETRYF. CDR3 DNA sequence: TGTGCCAGCAGCCCGACAGGGGGCAAAGAGACCCGGTACTTC.

The genes are TRBV11-1 and TRBJ2-5; 8 nucleotides align to TRBD2. CDR1 SGHAT and CDR2 FQDESV come from the germline V gene (reference sequence). V lost 1 base, J lost 11 bases, and 36 bases stayed unmatched. The CDR3 loop spans 23 amino acids. For the CDR3, the DNA is TGTGCCAGCAGCTTAGAAGGCGTCCCGCGTCGGGAGGGCCATTTTAAGTTTTTCGATGAGCAGTACTTC. It translates to CASSLEGVPRREGHFKFFDEQYF.

This clonotype was picked up a small number of times. This chain joins TRBV3-1 and TRBJ2-5; 7 bases fit TRBD1. The germline CDR1 and CDR2 sequences are LGHDT and YNNKEL (reference sequence). Trimming took 4 bases from V and 4 from J; bases not matched to a gene: 3. The CDR3 contains 13 residues. The DNA of the CDR3 is TGTGCCAGCAGCCGAAGGGGGCCAGAGACCCAGTACTTC. Translation gives CASSRRGPETQYF.

This clonotype turned up a few times. The V and J genes are TRBV28 and TRBJ1-2, with D hard to call. Trimming removed 3 bases from V and 0 bases from J, with 8 bases in between. Germline V gene data show CDR1 as MDHEN and CDR2 as SYDVKM. The CDR3 is 14 residues long. CDR3 protein: CASSLAETNYGYTF. The CDR3 coding sequence is TGTGCCAGCAGTTTGGCAGAAACTAACTATGGCTACACCTTC.